This T cell receptor (beta chain) was recovered during a study of T-cell reconstitution after alpha-beta-depleted transplantation in children. Trimming left V 5 bases short and J 1 base short, with 5 bases between. CDR3 length: 11 amino acids. Germline V gene lookup returns CDR1 SQVTM and CDR2 ANQGSEA. Unique molecular identifiers were built into the TCRbeta library. Using its own MiXCR run on the PCR reads, TCRdb lists one record per CDR3 protein. The sample lists some 500,000 distinct CDR3 sequences; approximately 20% were seen once. This clonotype was found a few times. Here the sequenced sample was PBMCs from the stem cell graft donor, taken from the stem cell graft. The rearrangement uses TRBV29-1 and TRBJ1-1, with no clear D. This receptor was identified in a human donor who donated a stem cell graft to a child with acute lymphoblastic leukemia. CDR3 sequence reads: CSVLTNTEAFF. The DNA for the CDR3 is TGCAGCGTTCTGACGAACACTGAAGCTTTCTTT.